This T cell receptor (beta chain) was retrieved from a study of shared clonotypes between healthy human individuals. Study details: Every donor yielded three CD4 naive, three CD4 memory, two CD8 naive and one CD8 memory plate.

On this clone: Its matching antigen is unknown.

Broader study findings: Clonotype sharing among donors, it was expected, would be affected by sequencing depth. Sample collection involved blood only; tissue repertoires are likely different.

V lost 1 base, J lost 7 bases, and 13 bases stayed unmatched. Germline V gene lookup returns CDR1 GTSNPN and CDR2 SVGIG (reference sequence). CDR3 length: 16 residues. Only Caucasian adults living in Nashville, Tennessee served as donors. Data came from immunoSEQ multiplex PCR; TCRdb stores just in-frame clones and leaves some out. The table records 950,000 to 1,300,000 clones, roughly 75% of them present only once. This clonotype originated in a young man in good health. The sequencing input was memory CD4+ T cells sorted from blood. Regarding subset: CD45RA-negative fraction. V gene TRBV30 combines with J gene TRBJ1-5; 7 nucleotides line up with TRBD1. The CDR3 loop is CAWSEGSGGGGQPQHF. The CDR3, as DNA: TGTGCCTGGAGTGAAGGAAGTGGGGGAGGGGGCCAGCCCCAGCATTTT.